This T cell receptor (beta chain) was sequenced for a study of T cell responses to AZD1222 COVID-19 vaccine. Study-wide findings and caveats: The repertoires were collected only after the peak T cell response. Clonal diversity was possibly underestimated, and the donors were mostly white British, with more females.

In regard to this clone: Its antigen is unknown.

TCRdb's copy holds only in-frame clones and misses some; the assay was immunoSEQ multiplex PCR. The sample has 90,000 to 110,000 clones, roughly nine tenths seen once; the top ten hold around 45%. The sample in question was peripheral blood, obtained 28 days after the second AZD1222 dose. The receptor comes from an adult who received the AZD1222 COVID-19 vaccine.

The CDR3 DNA reads as TGCGCCAGCAGCTTTAGCGGGATAGGGACTTATGAGCAGTTCTTC. This gives the protein CASSFSGIGTYEQFF. V and J are TRBV5-1 and TRBJ2-1; TRBD2 aligns across 8 bases. Germline V lookup: CDR1 SGHRS, CDR2 YFSETQ. Germline trimming cut 2 bases from V and 8 bases from J; bases unmatched to any gene: 9. The CDR3 has 15 amino acids. Supplemented by reference TRBV5-1 and TRBJ2-1, the full variable domain reads KAGVTQTPRYLIKTRGQQVTLSCSPISGHRSVSWYQQTPGQGLQFLFEYFSETQRNKGNFPGRFSGRQFSNSRSEMNVSTLELGDSALYLCASSFSGIGTYEQFFGPGTRLTVL.